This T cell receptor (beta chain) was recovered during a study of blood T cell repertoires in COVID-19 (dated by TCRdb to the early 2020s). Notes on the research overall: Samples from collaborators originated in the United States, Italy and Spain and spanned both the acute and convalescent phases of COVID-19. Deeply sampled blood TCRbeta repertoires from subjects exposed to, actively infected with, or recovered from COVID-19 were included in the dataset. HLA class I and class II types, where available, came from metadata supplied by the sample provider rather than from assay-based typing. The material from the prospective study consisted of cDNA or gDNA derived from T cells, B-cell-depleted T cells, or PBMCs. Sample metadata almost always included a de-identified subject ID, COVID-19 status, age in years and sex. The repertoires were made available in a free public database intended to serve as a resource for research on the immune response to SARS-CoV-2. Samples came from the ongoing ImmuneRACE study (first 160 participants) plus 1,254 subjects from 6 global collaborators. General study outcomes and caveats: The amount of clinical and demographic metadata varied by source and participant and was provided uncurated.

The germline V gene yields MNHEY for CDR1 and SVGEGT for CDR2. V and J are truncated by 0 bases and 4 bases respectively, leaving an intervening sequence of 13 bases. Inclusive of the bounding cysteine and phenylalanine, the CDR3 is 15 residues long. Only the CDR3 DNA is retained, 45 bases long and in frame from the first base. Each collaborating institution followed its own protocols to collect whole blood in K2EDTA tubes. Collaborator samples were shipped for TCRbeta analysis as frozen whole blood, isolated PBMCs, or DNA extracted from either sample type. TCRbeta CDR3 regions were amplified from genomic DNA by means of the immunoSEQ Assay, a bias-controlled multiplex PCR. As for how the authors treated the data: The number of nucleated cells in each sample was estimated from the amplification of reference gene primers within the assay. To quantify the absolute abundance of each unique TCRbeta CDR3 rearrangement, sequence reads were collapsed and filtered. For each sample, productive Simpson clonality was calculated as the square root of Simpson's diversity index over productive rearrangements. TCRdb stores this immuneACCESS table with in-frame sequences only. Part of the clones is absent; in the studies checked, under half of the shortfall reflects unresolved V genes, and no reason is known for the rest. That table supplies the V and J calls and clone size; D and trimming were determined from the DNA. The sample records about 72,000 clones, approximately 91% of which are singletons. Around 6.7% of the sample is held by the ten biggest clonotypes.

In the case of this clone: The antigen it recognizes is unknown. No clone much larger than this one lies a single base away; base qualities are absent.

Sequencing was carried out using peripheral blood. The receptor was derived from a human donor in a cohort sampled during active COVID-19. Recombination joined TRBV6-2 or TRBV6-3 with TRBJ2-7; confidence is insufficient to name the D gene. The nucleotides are TGTGCCAGCAGTTACTCTGGCGGAAGGATATACGAGCAGTACTTC. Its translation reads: CASSYSGGRIYEQYF.